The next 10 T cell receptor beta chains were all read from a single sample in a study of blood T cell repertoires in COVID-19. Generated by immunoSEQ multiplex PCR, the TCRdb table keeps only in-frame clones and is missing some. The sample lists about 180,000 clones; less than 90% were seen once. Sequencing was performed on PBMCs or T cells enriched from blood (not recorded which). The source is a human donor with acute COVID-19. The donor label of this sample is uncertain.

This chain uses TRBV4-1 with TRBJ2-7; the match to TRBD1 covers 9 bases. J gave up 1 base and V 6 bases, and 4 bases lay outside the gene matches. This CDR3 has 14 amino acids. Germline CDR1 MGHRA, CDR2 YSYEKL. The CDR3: CASSSGQGSYEQYF. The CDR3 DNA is TGCGCCAGCAGTTCCGGACAGGGGTCCTACGAGCAGTACTTC.

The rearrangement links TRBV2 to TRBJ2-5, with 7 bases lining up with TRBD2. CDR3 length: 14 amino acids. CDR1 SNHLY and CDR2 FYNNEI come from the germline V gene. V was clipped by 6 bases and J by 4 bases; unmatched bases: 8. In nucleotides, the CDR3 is TGTGCCAGCAGGGCCGGACTAGGCCGAGAGACCCAGTACTTC. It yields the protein CASRAGLGRETQYF.

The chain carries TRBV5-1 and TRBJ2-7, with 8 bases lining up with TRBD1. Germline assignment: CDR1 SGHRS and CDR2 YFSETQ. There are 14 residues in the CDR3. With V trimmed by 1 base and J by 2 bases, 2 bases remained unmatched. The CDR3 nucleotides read TGCGCCAGCAGCTTGTACAGGGGGGCCTACGAGCAGTACTTC. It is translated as CASSLYRGAYEQYF.

CDR3 region: CASSATGGAGETQYF. The CDR3 bases are TGTGCCAGCAGCGCCACAGGGGGCGCGGGCGAGACCCAGTACTTC. The gene calls are TRBV7-3 and TRBJ2-5; 9 bases match TRBD1. With 5 bases clipped from V and 5 bases from J, the junction kept 9 bases outside the gene matches. From germline, CDR1 is SGHTA and CDR2 FQGTGA. CDR3 length equals 15 residues.

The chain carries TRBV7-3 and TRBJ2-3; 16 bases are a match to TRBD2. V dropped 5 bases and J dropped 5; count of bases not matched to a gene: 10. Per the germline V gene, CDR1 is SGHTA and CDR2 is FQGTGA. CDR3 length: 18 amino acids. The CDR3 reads CASSAYGTSGGARDTQYF. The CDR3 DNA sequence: TGTGCCAGCAGCGCTTATGGGACTAGCGGGGGGGCCCGAGATACGCAGTATTTT.

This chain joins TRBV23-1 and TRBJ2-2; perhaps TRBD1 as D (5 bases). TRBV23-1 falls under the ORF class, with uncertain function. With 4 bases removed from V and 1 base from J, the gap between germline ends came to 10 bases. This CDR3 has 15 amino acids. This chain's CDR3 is CASSPRTRNTGELFF. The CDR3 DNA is TGCGCCAGCAGTCCCCGGACACGGAACACCGGGGAGCTGTTTTTT.

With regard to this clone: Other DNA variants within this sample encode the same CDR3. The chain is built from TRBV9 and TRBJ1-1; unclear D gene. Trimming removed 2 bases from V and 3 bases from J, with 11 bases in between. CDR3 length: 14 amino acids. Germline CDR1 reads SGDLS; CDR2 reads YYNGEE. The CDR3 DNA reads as TGTGCCAGCAGCGTCACGGGGAGCGACACTGAAGCTTTCTTT. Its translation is CASSVTGSDTEAFF.

In DNA form, the CDR3 reads TGTGCCAGCAGCCATGACAGGACAGCTAACTATGGCTACACCTTC. Translated, it gives CASSHDRTANYGYTF. The J gene is TRBJ1-2, the V gene TRBV5-4; TRBD1 might be the D (6 bases). The CDR3 length is 15 residues. The V and J ends lost 4 bases and 0 bases respectively, with 13 bases between them. Germline V gene data show CDR1 as SGHNT and CDR2 as YYREEE (reference sequence).

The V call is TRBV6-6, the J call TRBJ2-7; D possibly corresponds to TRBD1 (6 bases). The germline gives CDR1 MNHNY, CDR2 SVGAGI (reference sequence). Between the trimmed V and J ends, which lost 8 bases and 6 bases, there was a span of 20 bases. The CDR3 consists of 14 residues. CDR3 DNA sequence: TGTGCCAGCCTCCACAGGGACGGATTCGCCGAGCAGTACTTC. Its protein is CASLHRDGFAEQYF.

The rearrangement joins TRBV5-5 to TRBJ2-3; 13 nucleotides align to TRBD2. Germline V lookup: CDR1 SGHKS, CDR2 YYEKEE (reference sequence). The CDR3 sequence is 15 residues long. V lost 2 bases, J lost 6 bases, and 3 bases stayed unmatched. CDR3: CASSFGTSGEDTQYF. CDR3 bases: TGTGCCAGCAGCTTCGGGACTAGCGGGGAGGATACGCAGTATTTT.